These T cell receptor beta chains were read from a single sample in a study of technical replicates of blood from several donors. Some clones are missing from TCRdb's copy, which holds only in-frame ones; the method was immunoSEQ multiplex PCR. The sample consists of under 85,000 clones, around 90% of them appearing once. The material sequenced was T cells isolated from PBMCs. These receptors all come from a human donor in good health. CDR3s include the opening cysteine and the closing phenylalanine or tryptophan. Fields, in order: clone size, J gene, V gene, D gene, CDR3 protein, CDR3 DNA. D genes are given only for firm matches. The size field is filled for only some rows; it gives once, few, many or a size class.

-,TRBJ1-2,TRBV5-4,-,CASSFTGGEGGGYTF,TGTGCCAGCAGCTTCACTGGGGGGGAGGGTGGCGGCTACACCTTC
-,TRBJ1-1,TRBV27,-,CASVEGGRAEAFF,TGTGCCAGCGTCGAGGGGGGGAGAGCTGAAGCTTTCTTT
once,TRBJ1-3,TRBV5-6,-,CASSPTGRDTIYF,TGTGCCAGCAGCCCGACAGGAAGGGACACCATATATTTT
-,TRBJ2-5,TRBV4-3,TRBD1,CASSEGQGGETQYF,TGCGCCAGCAGTGAGGGACAGGGAGGGGAGACCCAGTACTTC
once,TRBJ2-5,TRBV5-1,TRBD1,CASSLTGIRQETQYF,TGCGCCAGCAGCCTGACAGGGATCCGACAAGAGACCCAGTACTTC
-,TRBJ2-7,TRBV18,-,CASSPSSGSSFYEQYF,TGTGCCAGCTCACCAAGTTCCGGGAGCTCATTCTACGAGCAGTACTTC
-,TRBJ1-2,TRBV4-1,-,CASSQGDGGNYGYTF,TGCGCCAGCAGCCAAGGTGACGGGGGGAACTATGGCTACACCTTC
-,TRBJ2-5,TRBV6-6,TRBD1,CASSYSGTGEETQYF,TGTGCCAGCAGTTACTCGGGGACAGGCGAAGAGACCCAGTACTTC
-,TRBJ2-7,TRBV5-4,-,CASSLGAGTSSYEQYF,TGTGCCAGCAGTTTGGGAGCGGGGACAAGCTCCTACGAGCAGTACTTC
-,TRBJ1-5,TRBV6-5,TRBD1,CASNPGTGAEQPQHF,TGTGCCAGCAACCCCGGGACAGGGGCTGAACAGCCCCAGCATTTT
-,TRBJ1-2,TRBV19,-,CASSIDPGVDYTF,TGTGCCAGTAGTATAGACCCCGGGGTTGACTACACCTTC
-,TRBJ2-2,TRBV2,TRBD2,CASIGLAGGLTGELFF,TGTGCCAGCATCGGACTAGCGGGAGGGCTTACCGGGGAGCTGTTTTTT
once,TRBJ1-1,TRBV7-9,-,CASSLAMAWNTEAFF,TGTGCCAGCAGCTTAGCTATGGCATGGAACACTGAAGCTTTCTTT
-,TRBJ2-3,TRBV30,-,CACHRDKTSDTQYF,TGTGCCTGTCACAGGGACAAGACCTCAGATACGCAGTATTTT
-,TRBJ1-2,TRBV19,-,CASSIQNYGYTF,TGTGCCAGTAGTATACAGAACTATGGCTACACCTTC
-,TRBJ1-1,TRBV2,-,CASSSWRRESTEAFF,TGTGCCAGCAGCTCCTGGAGGAGGGAGTCCACTGAAGCTTTCTTT
once,TRBJ2-2,TRBV7-9,TRBD1,CASSLRGTGGTGELFF,TGTGCCAGCAGCCTCCGCGGGACAGGGGGCACCGGGGAGCTGTTTTTT
-,TRBJ1-5,TRBV6-6,TRBD1,CASRYYGQEGNQPQHF,TGTGCCAGCAGATACTATGGACAGGAAGGCAATCAGCCCCAGCATTTT